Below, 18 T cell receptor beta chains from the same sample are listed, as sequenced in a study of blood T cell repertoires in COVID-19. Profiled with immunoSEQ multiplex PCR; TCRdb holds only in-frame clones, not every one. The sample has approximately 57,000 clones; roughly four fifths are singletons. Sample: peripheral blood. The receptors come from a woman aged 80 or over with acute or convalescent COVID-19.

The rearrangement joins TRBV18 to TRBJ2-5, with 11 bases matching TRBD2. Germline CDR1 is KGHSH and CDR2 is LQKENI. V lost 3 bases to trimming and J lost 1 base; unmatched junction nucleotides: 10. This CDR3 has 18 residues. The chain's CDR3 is CASSPRGLSGRAQETQYF. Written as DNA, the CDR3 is TGTGCCAGCTCACCGCGGGGCCTTAGCGGGAGGGCCCAAGAGACCCAGTACTTC. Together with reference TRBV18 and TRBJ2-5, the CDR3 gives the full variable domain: NAGVMQNPRHLVRRRGQEARLRCSPMKGHSHVYWYRQLPEEGLKFMVYLQKENIIDESGMPKERFSAEFPKEGPSILRIQQVVRGDSAAYFCASSPRGLSGRAQETQYFGPGTRLLVL.

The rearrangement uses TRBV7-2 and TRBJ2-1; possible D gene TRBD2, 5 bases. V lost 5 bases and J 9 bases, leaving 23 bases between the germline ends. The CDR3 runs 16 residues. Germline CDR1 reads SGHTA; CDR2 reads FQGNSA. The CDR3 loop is CASSMAVFGVRAEQFF. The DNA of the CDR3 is TGTGCCAGCAGCATGGCCGTGTTCGGGGTAAGGGCTGAGCAGTTCTTC.

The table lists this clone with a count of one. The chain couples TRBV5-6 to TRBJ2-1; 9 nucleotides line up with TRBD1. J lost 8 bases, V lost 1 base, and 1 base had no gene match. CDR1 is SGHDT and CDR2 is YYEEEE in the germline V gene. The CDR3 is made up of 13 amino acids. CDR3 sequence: CASSLNRGHEQFF. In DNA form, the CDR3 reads TGTGCCAGCAGCTTGAACAGGGGGCATGAGCAGTTCTTC.

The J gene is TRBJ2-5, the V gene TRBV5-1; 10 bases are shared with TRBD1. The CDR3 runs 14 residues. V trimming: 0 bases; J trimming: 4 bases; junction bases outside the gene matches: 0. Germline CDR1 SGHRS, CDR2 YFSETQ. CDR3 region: CASSLGTGGETQYF. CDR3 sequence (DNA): TGCGCCAGCAGCTTGGGGACAGGGGGAGAGACCCAGTACTTC.

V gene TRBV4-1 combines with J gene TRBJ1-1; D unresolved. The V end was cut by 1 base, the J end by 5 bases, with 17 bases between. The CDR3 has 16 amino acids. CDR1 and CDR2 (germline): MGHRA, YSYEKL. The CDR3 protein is CASSQGPQVGSTEAFF. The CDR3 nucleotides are TGCGCCAGCAGCCAAGGCCCCCAGGTTGGGAGTACTGAAGCTTTCTTT.

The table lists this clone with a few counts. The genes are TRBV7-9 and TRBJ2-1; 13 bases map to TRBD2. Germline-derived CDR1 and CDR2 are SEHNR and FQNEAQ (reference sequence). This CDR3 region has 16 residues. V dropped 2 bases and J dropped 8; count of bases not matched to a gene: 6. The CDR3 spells CASSLTTSGGADEQFF. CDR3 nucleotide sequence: TGTGCCAGCAGCTTAACCACTAGCGGGGGGGCCGATGAGCAGTTCTTC.

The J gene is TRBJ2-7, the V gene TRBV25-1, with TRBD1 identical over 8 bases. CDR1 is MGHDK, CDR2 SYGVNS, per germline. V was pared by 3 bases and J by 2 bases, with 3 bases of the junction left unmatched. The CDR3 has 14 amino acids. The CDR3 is CASSEDRVPYEQYF. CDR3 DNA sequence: TGTGCCAGCAGTGAGGACAGGGTCCCCTACGAGCAGTACTTC.

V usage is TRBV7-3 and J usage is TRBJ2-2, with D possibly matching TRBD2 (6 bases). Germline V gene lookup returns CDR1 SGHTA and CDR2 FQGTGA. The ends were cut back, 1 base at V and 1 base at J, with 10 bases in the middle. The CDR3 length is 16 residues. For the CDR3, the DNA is TGTGCCAGCAGCTTAAGGGGGACTCAGAACACCGGGGAGCTGTTTTTT. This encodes CASSLRGTQNTGELFF.

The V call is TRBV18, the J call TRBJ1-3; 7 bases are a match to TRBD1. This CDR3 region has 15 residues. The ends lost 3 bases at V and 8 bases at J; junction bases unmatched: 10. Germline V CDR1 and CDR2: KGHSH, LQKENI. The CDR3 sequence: CASSPQTGSRDTIYF. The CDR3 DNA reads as TGTGCCAGCTCACCCCAGACAGGGAGCCGGGACACCATATATTTT.

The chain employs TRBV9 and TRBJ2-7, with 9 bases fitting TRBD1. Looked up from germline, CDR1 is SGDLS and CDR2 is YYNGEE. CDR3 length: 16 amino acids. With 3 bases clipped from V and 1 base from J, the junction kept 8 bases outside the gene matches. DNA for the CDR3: TGTGCCAGCAGCGGAACCAGACAGGGGGGATCCTACGAGCAGTACTTC. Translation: CASSGTRQGGSYEQYF.

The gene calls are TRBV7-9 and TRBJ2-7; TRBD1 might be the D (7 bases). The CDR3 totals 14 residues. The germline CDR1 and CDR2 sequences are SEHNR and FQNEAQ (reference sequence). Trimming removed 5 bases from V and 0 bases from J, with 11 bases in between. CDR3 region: CASSARDSSYEQYF. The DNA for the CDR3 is TGTGCCAGCAGCGCGCGGGACAGCTCCTACGAGCAGTACTTC.

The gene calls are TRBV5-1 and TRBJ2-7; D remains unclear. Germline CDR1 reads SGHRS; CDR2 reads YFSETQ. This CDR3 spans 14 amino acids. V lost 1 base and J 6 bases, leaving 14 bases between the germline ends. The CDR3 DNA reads TGCGCCAGCAGCTTGAGTGGAATCTCGGGCGAGCAGTACTTC. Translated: CASSLSGISGEQYF. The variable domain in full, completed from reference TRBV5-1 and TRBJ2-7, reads KAGVTQTPRYLIKTRGQQVTLSCSPISGHRSVSWYQQTPGQGLQFLFEYFSETQRNKGNFPGRFSGRQFSNSRSEMNVSTLELGDSALYLCASSLSGISGEQYFGPGTRLTVT.

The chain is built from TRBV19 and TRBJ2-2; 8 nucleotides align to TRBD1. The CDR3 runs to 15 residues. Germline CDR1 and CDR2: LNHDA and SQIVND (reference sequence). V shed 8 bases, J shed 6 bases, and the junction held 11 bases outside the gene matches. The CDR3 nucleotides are TGTGCCAGTCGAACCCCCGGGACAGGTTCCGGGGAGCTGTTTTTT. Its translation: CASRTPGTGSGELFF.

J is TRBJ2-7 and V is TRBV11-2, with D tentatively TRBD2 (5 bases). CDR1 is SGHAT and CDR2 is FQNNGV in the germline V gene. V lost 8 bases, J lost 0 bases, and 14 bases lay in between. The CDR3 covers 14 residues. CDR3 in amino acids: CASGAVLSSYEQYF. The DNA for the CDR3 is TGTGCCAGCGGAGCGGTTCTGAGCTCCTACGAGCAGTACTTC.

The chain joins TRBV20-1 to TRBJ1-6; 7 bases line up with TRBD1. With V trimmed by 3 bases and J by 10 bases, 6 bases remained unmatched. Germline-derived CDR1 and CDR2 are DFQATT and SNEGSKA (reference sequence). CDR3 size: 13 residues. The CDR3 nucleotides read TGCAGTGCTAGTCGCAGGGGGTTGTCACCCCTCCACTTT. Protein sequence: CSASRRGLSPLHF.

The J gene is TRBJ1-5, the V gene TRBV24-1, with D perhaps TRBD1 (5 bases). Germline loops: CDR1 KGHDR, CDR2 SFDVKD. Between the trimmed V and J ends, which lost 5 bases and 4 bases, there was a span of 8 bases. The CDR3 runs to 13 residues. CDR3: CATSGGFNQPQHF. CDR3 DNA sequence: TGTGCCACCAGTGGGGGCTTTAATCAGCCCCAGCATTTT.

Here the CDR3 reads CASSLSGRDRETQYF. DNA of the CDR3: TGTGCCAGCAGTTTAAGTGGGCGGGACAGGGAGACCCAGTACTTC. V gene TRBV27 combines with J gene TRBJ2-5; TRBD1 matches 8 bases. Germline CDR1 and CDR2: MNHEY and SMNVEV (reference sequence). Trimming removed 2 bases from V and 5 bases from J; junction bases left unmatched: 7. The CDR3 sequence is 15 residues long.

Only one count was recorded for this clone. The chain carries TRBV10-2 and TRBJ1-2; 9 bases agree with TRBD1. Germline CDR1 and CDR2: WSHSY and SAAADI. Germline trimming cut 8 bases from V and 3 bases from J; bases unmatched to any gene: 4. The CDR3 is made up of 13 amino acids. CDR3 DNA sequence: TGCGCCAGCGGGACAGGGAACGACTATGGCTACACCTTC. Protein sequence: CASGTGNDYGYTF.